Following are 21 T cell receptor beta chains from one sample sequenced in a study of T cell responses to AZD1222 COVID-19 vaccine. Measured with immunoSEQ multiplex PCR; TCRdb has only the in-frame clones, and not every one. Of 190,000 or so clones detected, roughly 91% appear once; the ten largest clones hold roughly a quarter. Material: peripheral blood, obtained 28 days after the second AZD1222 dose. These TCRs come from an adult who received the AZD1222 COVID-19 vaccine.

V is TRBV24-1 and J is TRBJ2-1; 7 bases agree with TRBD2. CDR3 length: 17 residues. Germline V gene lookup returns CDR1 KGHDR and CDR2 SFDVKD. The V gene end was trimmed by 1 base and the J gene end by 0 bases; junction bases not matched to a gene: 5. CDR3 protein: CATSDFEGGSSYNEQFF. The DNA of the CDR3 is TGTGCCACCAGTGATTTTGAGGGCGGGAGCTCCTACAATGAGCAGTTCTTC.

The chain is built from TRBV9 and TRBJ2-1, with TRBD2 matching over 12 bases. The V and J ends lost 0 bases and 8 bases, in that order; junction bases with no gene match: 3. There are 15 residues in the CDR3. CDR1 and CDR2 (germline): SGDLS, YYNGEE. In DNA, the CDR3 is TGTGCCAGCAGCGTAGTCGGACTAGCGGGACATGAGCAGTTCTTC. It encodes CASSVVGLAGHEQFF.

The chain couples TRBV9 to TRBJ1-6; the D gene is possibly TRBD1 (5 bases). CDR1 and CDR2 from the germline V gene are SGDLS and YYNGEE. Trimming removed 2 bases at V and 3 bases at J, with 9 bases between. The CDR3 extends over 15 amino acids. CDR3 loop: CASSVGRSYNSPLHF. DNA of the CDR3: TGTGCCAGCAGCGTGGGACGGAGCTATAATTCACCCCTCCACTTT.

This clone was detected only once. The rearrangement links TRBV5-1 to TRBJ2-1; 9 bases line up with TRBD2. CDR3 size: 17 residues. Germline CDR1 SGHRS, CDR2 YFSETQ. The junction had 5 bases not matched to a gene; V was cut back by 0 bases and J by 1 base. The CDR3 is CASSLVETSGSYNEQFF. In nucleotides, the CDR3 is TGCGCCAGCAGCTTGGTAGAGACTAGCGGTTCCTACAATGAGCAGTTCTTC.

This clone has just one count. The J gene is TRBJ2-2, the V gene TRBV19; either TRBD1 or TRBD2 may fit D (5 bases each). V was clipped by 7 bases and J by 0 bases, with 15 bases between them. The germline CDR1 and CDR2 sequences are LNHDA and SQIVND (reference sequence). The CDR3 runs to 16 residues. Here the CDR3 DNA reads TGTGCCAGTACTAAATCCAGGGACGCGAACACCGGGGAGCTGTTTTTT. Amino acids: CASTKSRDANTGELFF.

The chain recombines TRBV28 with TRBJ1-5; perhaps TRBD1 as D (6 bases). The CDR3 contains 15 residues. Germline CDR1 is MDHEN and CDR2 is SYDVKM. Trimming took off 6 bases at V and 3 bases at J, with 15 bases between the two ends. CDR3 bases: TGTGCCAGCAGAGGGTCGGGGGCTATCAATCAGCCCCAGCATTTT. Protein product: CASRGSGAINQPQHF.

The CDR3 DNA reads as TGTGCCAGCAGCTTGGGACAGGGGCTATCGGGAAACACCATATATTTT. Residues: CASSLGQGLSGNTIYF. This chain connects TRBV5-5 to TRBJ1-3; TRBD1 aligns across 8 bases. The CDR3 is made up of 16 amino acids. V trimming: 0 bases; J trimming: 4 bases; junction bases outside the gene matches: 6. Germline CDR1 and CDR2: SGHKS and YYEKEE (reference sequence). Full variable domain (rest looked up from reference TRBV5-5 and TRBJ1-3): DAGVTQSPTHLIKTRGQQVTLRCSPISGHKSVSWYQQVLGQGPQFIFQYYEKEERGRGNFPDRFSARQFPNYSSELNVNALLLGDSALYLCASSLGQGLSGNTIYFGEGSWLTVV.

This chain joins TRBV6-5 and TRBJ1-2; D is ambiguous. The CDR3 has 15 residues. The V end was cut by 6 bases, the J end by 2 bases, with 16 bases between. Germline V gene sequence: CDR1 MNHEY, CDR2 SVGAGI. The CDR3 region is CASSRPDPGNYGYTF. CDR3 sequence (DNA): TGTGCCAGCAGCCGTCCAGACCCCGGCAACTATGGCTACACCTTC.

The chain couples TRBV18 to TRBJ1-3; 8 positions match TRBD1. Germline V gene lookup returns CDR1 KGHSH and CDR2 LQKENI. V lost 2 bases and J lost 0; bases outside the gene matches: 3. The CDR3 spans 16 residues. The CDR3 sequence: CASSPDRGISGNTIYF. CDR3 bases: TGTGCCAGCTCACCAGACAGGGGAATCTCTGGAAACACCATATATTTT.

This chain uses TRBV6-2 or TRBV6-3 with TRBJ1-5; D is uncertain. The V end lost 5 bases, the J end lost 8 bases, and 10 bases lay between the germline ends. From germline, CDR1 is MNHEY and CDR2 SVGEGT. This CDR3 spans 12 amino acids. The CDR3 DNA reads TGTGCCAGCAGTCCCGAGAGGGAGCCCCAGCATTTT. This translates into CASSPEREPQHF.

The chain recombines TRBV19 with TRBJ1-5; TRBD1 agrees at 11 bases. CDR1 and CDR2 from the germline V gene are LNHDA and SQIVND (reference sequence). CDR3 size: 16 residues. With 7 bases clipped from V and 2 bases from J, the junction kept 7 bases outside the gene matches. This chain's CDR3 is CASTLWGQGGNQPQHF. The CDR3 DNA reads TGTGCCAGTACCCTTTGGGGACAGGGGGGCAATCAGCCCCAGCATTTT.

The V gene is TRBV7-2, the J gene TRBJ2-7, with TRBD1 identical over 9 bases. This CDR3 has 14 amino acids. The germline V gene encodes CDR1 SGHTA and CDR2 FQGNSA. The V segment lost 5 bases and the J segment 5 bases; nucleotides outside the gene matches: 7. Here the CDR3 reads CASSVGQGRHEQYF. The CDR3 DNA sequence: TGTGCCAGCAGCGTGGGACAGGGAAGACACGAGCAGTACTTC.

The chain has TRBV19 and TRBJ1-5, with 8 bases matching TRBD1. Germline CDR1 LNHDA, CDR2 SQIVND (reference sequence). This CDR3 comprises 15 residues. V shed 7 bases and J 0 bases; nucleotides not matched to a gene: 5. CDR3 in DNA: TGTGCCAGTACCTGGGACAGGTATAGCAATCAGCCCCAGCATTTT. Residues: CASTWDRYSNQPQHF.

V usage is TRBV5-5 and J usage is TRBJ1-6; D is undetermined. CDR3 length equals 13 residues. Germline V gene sequence: CDR1 SGHKS, CDR2 YYEKEE (reference sequence). The germline V and J ends were trimmed by 1 base and 8 bases, with 7 bases remaining between them. The CDR3 sequence: CASSLKADSPLHF. The DNA for the CDR3 is TGTGCCAGCAGCTTGAAGGCCGATTCACCCCTCCACTTT. The variable domain in full, with the rest retrieved from reference TRBV5-5 and TRBJ1-6, is DAGVTQSPTHLIKTRGQQVTLRCSPISGHKSVSWYQQVLGQGPQFIFQYYEKEERGRGNFPDRFSARQFPNYSSELNVNALLLGDSALYLCASSLKADSPLHFGNGTRLTVT.

This clone was found once. V usage is TRBV10-3 and J usage is TRBJ1-2; 7 nucleotides agree with TRBD1. The germline V gene has CDR1 ENHRY and CDR2 SYGVKD. Trimming took 4 bases from V and 3 from J; bases not matched to a gene: 5. The CDR3 contains 14 residues. As DNA, the CDR3 is TGTGCCATCAGTGGGAGGGGGCGCGACTATGGCTACACCTTC. Amino acids: CAISGRGRDYGYTF.

The chain couples TRBV7-9 to TRBJ1-5, with D unresolved. Germline lookup yields CDR1 SEHNR and CDR2 FQNEAQ (reference sequence). The CDR3 is 13 amino acids. V was shortened by 1 base and J by 5 bases, with 6 bases between the two germline ends. Written as DNA, the CDR3 is TGTGCCAGCAGCTTAGTGGAGGATCAGCCCCAGCATTTT. It is translated as CASSLVEDQPQHF.

The chain couples TRBV6-5 to TRBJ2-1, with TRBD2 matching over 10 bases. The length of the CDR3 is 14 residues. Germline V gene data show CDR1 as MNHEY and CDR2 as SVGAGI. Trimming cost V 7 bases and J 7 bases; bases outside gene matches: 7. CDR3 residues: CASTASGRENEQFF. In nucleotides, the CDR3 is TGTGCCAGCACCGCCAGCGGGAGGGAAAATGAGCAGTTCTTC.

This sequence joins TRBV19 and TRBJ2-5; the D is unclear. Germline V lookup: CDR1 LNHDA, CDR2 SQIVND (reference sequence). The CDR3 totals 13 residues. Trimming stripped 5 bases from V and 2 bases from J, with 9 bases between. The CDR3 DNA reads TGTGCCAGTAGTGTCCTGTGGCAAGAGACCCAGTACTTC. Amino acid sequence: CASSVLWQETQYF.

The chain links TRBV19 to TRBJ2-2; 8 positions agree with TRBD1. The CDR3 sequence is 16 residues long. J gave up 3 bases and V 5 bases, and 8 bases lay outside the gene matches. Germline lookup yields CDR1 LNHDA and CDR2 SQIVND (reference sequence). The chain's CDR3 is CASSVAGGRDTGELFF. The CDR3 nucleotides are TGTGCCAGTAGTGTCGCAGGGGGCAGGGACACCGGGGAGCTGTTTTTT.

The chain recombines TRBV11-2 with TRBJ2-5; weak D call: TRBD1 (5 bases). The ends were cut back, 0 bases at V and 6 bases at J, with 8 bases in the middle. From germline, CDR1 is SGHAT and CDR2 FQNNGV. There are 13 residues in the CDR3. In DNA form, the CDR3 reads TGTGCCAGCAGCTTAGAGTGGGGCCAGACCCAGTACTTC. Protein product: CASSLEWGQTQYF.

The J gene is TRBJ2-3, the V gene TRBV21-1; no check of the table's D call, TRBD2, against the DNA was made. TRBV21-1 is deemed a pseudogene. The CDR3 is 15 residues long. This CDR3 reads CASSKSIGGTDTQYF. DNA of the CDR3: TGTGCCAGCAGCAAAAGCATCGGGGGCACAGATACGCAGTATTTT.